This T cell receptor beta chain was documented in a study of T cell changes during pregnancy in multiple sclerosis. The CDR3 runs to 18 residues. Germline CDR1 SGHTA, CDR2 FQGNSA. Unmatched junction bases numbered 7, after V lost 1 base and J lost 0 bases. The protocol was immunoSEQ multiplex PCR, while the TCRdb copy is restricted to in-frame clones and leaves out a portion. The table has around 75,000 clones, roughly 91% seen once. Source: CD4+ T cells from peripheral blood mononuclear cells, taken in the third trimester of pregnancy. This clonotype was obtained from a female donor in good health, enrolled as a control in a pregnancy study. The chain combines TRBV7-2 with TRBJ2-5; 11 bases map to TRBD2. CDR3 sequence: CASSLVASGGPYQETQYF. The DNA for the CDR3 is TGTGCCAGCAGCTTAGTAGCTAGCGGGGGGCCTTACCAAGAGACCCAGTACTTC.